The 24 T cell receptor beta chains below all came from one sample that was sequenced in a study of blood T cell repertoires in COVID-19 (dated by TCRdb to about 2020). To prepare the library, the immunoSEQ multiplex PCR assay was applied. TCRdb holds this immuneACCESS table with in-frame rearrangements only. Some clones are missing; in checked studies, unresolved V genes explain under half, and the rest has no known cause. The sample profile shows approximately 150,000 clones; nearly 85% of them were found once. The leading ten clones occupy roughly 3.8% of the sample. Sequenced input: PBMCs or T cells enriched from blood (not recorded which). The receptors were sampled from a man aged 50-59 years in a cohort exposed to, infected with or recovered from COVID-19 (not recorded which).

The CDR3 DNA is TGTGCCACCAGCAGAGATCCTAGCGGTTTCACAGATACGCAGTATTTT. Its translation: CATSRDPSGFTDTQYF. The rearrangement joins TRBV15 to TRBJ2-3, with TRBD2 identical over 7 bases. Looked up from germline, CDR1 is LNHNV and CDR2 is YYDKDF (reference sequence). This CDR3 is built from 16 residues. V dropped 0 bases and J dropped 2; count of bases not matched to a gene: 5.

The DNA for the CDR3 is TGTGCCAGCAGCTTAGTCCGGGAGGAGAAGACCCAGTACTTC. Translating gives CASSLVREEKTQYF. The chain combines TRBV7-9 with TRBJ2-5; 7 bases agree with TRBD2. CDR1 and CDR2 from the germline V gene are SEHNR and FQNEAQ (reference sequence). The CDR3 loop spans 14 amino acids. The J segment lost 6 bases and the V segment lost 1 base, leaving 5 bases of the junction unmatched.

The gene calls are TRBV15 and TRBJ2-3; 8 nucleotides agree with TRBD2. Germline V gene data show CDR1 as LNHNV and CDR2 as YYDKDF (reference sequence). The CDR3 is 15 amino acids. The trim removed 5 bases at V and 6 bases at J, leaving 10 bases unmatched. DNA for the CDR3: TGTGCCACCAGCCCAACTAGCGGTCTTGGGGATACGCAGTATTTT. Protein sequence: CATSPTSGLGDTQYF.

The rearrangement links TRBV15 to TRBJ2-2; TRBD1 matches 9 bases. CDR1 is LNHNV and CDR2 is YYDKDF in the germline V gene (reference sequence). J was trimmed by 5 bases and V by 3 bases; bases with no gene match: 7. The length of the CDR3 is 16 residues. This CDR3 is CATSRGTGLTTGELFF. CDR3 coding DNA: TGTGCCACCAGCAGGGGGACAGGGTTAACGACCGGGGAGCTGTTTTTT.

The CDR3 DNA sequence: TGTGCCAGCAGCCAAGAGTCGGGAAACACCATATATTTT. Translating gives CASSQESGNTIYF. The rearrangement links TRBV14 to TRBJ1-3; D gene unclear. The ends were cut back, 0 bases at V and 4 bases at J, with 4 bases in the middle. Germline V CDR1 and CDR2: SGHDN, FVKESK. The CDR3 covers 13 residues.

The genes are TRBV18 and TRBJ1-2, with D perhaps matching TRBD1 (6 bases). CDR1 is KGHSH, CDR2 LQKENI, per germline. The V and J ends lost 5 bases and 4 bases respectively, with 8 bases between them. This CDR3 contains 12 residues. The CDR3 protein is CASSDRSYGYTF. The DNA for the CDR3 is TGTGCCAGCTCAGACAGGTCCTATGGCTACACCTTC.

The chain combines TRBV5-4 with TRBJ2-3; 7 bases are a match to TRBD2. The CDR3 spans 16 residues. Germline V gene sequence: CDR1 SGHNT, CDR2 YYREEE (reference sequence). With 4 bases clipped from V and 4 bases from J, the junction kept 12 bases outside the gene matches. DNA for the CDR3: TGTGCCAGCAGCGTAGGCCGGGGCGGGGGTGCAGATACGCAGTATTTT. Residues: CASSVGRGGGADTQYF.

This rearrangement joins TRBV12-5 to TRBJ1-1; perhaps TRBD1 as D (5 bases). V was cut by 3 bases and J by 4 bases, with 9 bases left in between. The CDR3 length is 13 residues. CDR1 and CDR2 (germline): LGHNT, FRNRAP. The CDR3 DNA follows: TGTGCTAGTGGTTTCGGGGGATCCACTGAAGCTTTCTTT. It translates to CASGFGGSTEAFF. Full variable domain (rest looked up from reference TRBV12-5 and TRBJ1-1): DARVTQTPRHKVTEMGQEVTMRCQPILGHNTVFWYRQTMMQGLELLAYFRNRAPLDDSGMPKDRFSAEMPDATLATLKIQPSEPRDSAVYFCASGFGGSTEAFFGQGTRLTVV.

The chain carries TRBV5-1 and TRBJ1-2, with D unresolved. The CDR3 has 15 amino acids. V was clipped by 4 bases and J by 0 bases, with 13 bases between them. Germline V gene lookup returns CDR1 SGHRS and CDR2 YFSETQ. This chain's CDR3 is CASSREAGANYGYTF. The CDR3 DNA reads TGCGCCAGCAGCCGAGAAGCGGGAGCTAACTATGGCTACACCTTC.

The chain joins TRBV18 to TRBJ1-1; possible D gene TRBD1, 6 bases. Trimming took off 3 bases at V and 5 bases at J, with 10 bases between the two ends. This CDR3 is 13 amino acids long. Germline V gene sequence: CDR1 KGHSH, CDR2 LQKENI. The CDR3 DNA follows: TGTGCCAGCTCACCGATAACAGGGACTGAAGCTTTCTTT. As protein: CASSPITGTEAFF.

The rearrangement joins TRBV5-1 to TRBJ2-2; TRBD2 matches at 8 bases. The CDR3 is 15 amino acids. With 3 bases clipped from V and 0 bases from J, the junction kept 1 base outside the gene matches. CDR1 and CDR2 (germline): SGHRS, YFSETQ. CDR3: CASSSTSANTGELFF. Written as DNA, the CDR3 is TGCGCCAGCAGCTCGACTAGCGCGAACACCGGGGAGCTGTTTTTT.

The V gene is TRBV29-1, the J gene TRBJ1-1; 8 nucleotides align to TRBD1. The CDR3 spans 14 residues. Losses at the gene ends were 7 bases for V and 5 bases for J; bases not matched to a gene: 12. CDR1 and CDR2 from the germline V gene are SQVTM and ANQGSEA. CDR3 amino acids: CSARGDRGQTEAFF. CDR3 sequence (DNA): TGCAGCGCCCGGGGAGACAGGGGACAGACTGAAGCTTTCTTT. Together with reference TRBV29-1 and TRBJ1-1, the CDR3 gives the full variable domain: SAVISQKPSRDICQRGTSLTIQCQVDSQVTMMFWYRQQPGQSLTLIATANQGSEATYESGFVIDKFPISRPNLTFSTLTVSNMSPEDSSIYLCSARGDRGQTEAFFGQGTRLTVV.

This clone has a handful of counts. The J gene is TRBJ1-4, the V gene TRBV2; 7 bases map to TRBD1. Germline V gene data show CDR1 as SNHLY and CDR2 as FYNNEI. The CDR3 runs to 15 residues. Trimming removed 4 bases from V and 7 bases from J; junction bases left unmatched: 9. CDR3 loop: CASSGFRQGTEKLFF. DNA for the CDR3: TGTGCCAGCAGTGGATTCCGACAGGGAACTGAAAAACTGTTTTTT. Full variable domain (rest looked up from reference TRBV2 and TRBJ1-4): EPEVTQTPSHQVTQMGQEVILRCVPISNHLYFYWYRQILGQKVEFLVSFYNNEISEKSEIFDDQFSVERPDGSNFTLKIRSTKLEDSAMYFCASSGFRQGTEKLFFGSGTQLSVL.

V and J are TRBV7-2 and TRBJ2-7; D is unclear. The germline V gene has CDR1 SGHTA and CDR2 FQGNSA. V was pared by 5 bases and J by 1 base, with 9 bases between. CDR3 length: 13 amino acids. CDR3 loop: CASSPWSSYEQYF. In DNA form, the CDR3 reads TGTGCCAGCAGCCCTTGGAGTTCCTACGAGCAGTACTTC.

The V gene is TRBV29-1, the J gene TRBJ2-3, with a possible D match to TRBD2 (7 bases). The CDR3 loop spans 22 amino acids. Germline CDR1 is SQVTM and CDR2 is ANQGSEA. V lost 7 bases to trimming and J lost 2 bases, with 40 bases between them. The CDR3 DNA reads TGCAGCGGGTTGGGGAGGGGCAGGGGACCTTTGGTCACCCCGTTGGACACAGATACGCAGTATTTT. It codes for CSGLGRGRGPLVTPLDTDTQYF.

The rearrangement joins TRBV5-4 to TRBJ2-1, with 13 positions matching TRBD2. CDR3 size: 16 residues. V dropped 2 bases and J dropped 7; count of bases not matched to a gene: 6. Germline V gene lookup returns CDR1 SGHNT and CDR2 YYREEE (reference sequence). CDR3 in DNA: TGTGCCAGCAGCTTACTAGCGGGAGGGCCGGGGAATGAGCAGTTCTTC. Translation gives CASSLLAGGPGNEQFF.

The chain is built from TRBV7-9 and TRBJ1-2; TRBD1 is a possible D gene (5 bases). The germline gives CDR1 SEHNR, CDR2 FQNEAQ (reference sequence). This CDR3 is 14 amino acids long. V lost 5 bases to trimming and J lost 5 bases, with 15 bases between them. The CDR3 DNA follows: TGTGCCAGCAGCCGGGGGTCACTCATATATGGCTACACCTTC. Translation: CASSRGSLIYGYTF.

The V gene is TRBV27, the J gene TRBJ2-3; 8 bases map to TRBD1. The CDR3 is 14 amino acids. Trimming at V came to 6 bases and at J to 0 bases, leaving 2 bases not matched to a gene. Germline V gene data show CDR1 as MNHEY and CDR2 as SMNVEV (reference sequence). DNA for the CDR3: TGTGCCAGCAGAGACAGGGGCAGCACAGATACGCAGTATTTT. Translation: CASRDRGSTDTQYF.

The chain carries TRBV2 and TRBJ2-5; 14 bases match TRBD2. Germline-derived CDR1 and CDR2 are SNHLY and FYNNEI. This CDR3 comprises 15 residues. V dropped 4 bases and J dropped 5; count of bases not matched to a gene: 3. CDR3 coding DNA: TGTGCCAGCAGTGGGACTAGCGGGAGGCTGGAGACCCAGTACTTC. Protein product: CASSGTSGRLETQYF. Supplemented by reference TRBV2 and TRBJ2-5, the full variable domain reads EPEVTQTPSHQVTQMGQEVILRCVPISNHLYFYWYRQILGQKVEFLVSFYNNEISEKSEIFDDQFSVERPDGSNFTLKIRSTKLEDSAMYFCASSGTSGRLETQYFGPGTRLLVL.

This clone has more than one count but fewer than ten. The gene calls are TRBV11-2 and TRBJ1-2; 8 bases fit TRBD1. Per the germline V gene, CDR1 is SGHAT and CDR2 is FQNNGV. This CDR3 spans 14 amino acids. The V gene end was trimmed by 4 bases and the J gene end by 5 bases; junction bases not matched to a gene: 6. The CDR3 sequence is CASSSHTGGYGYTF. The CDR3 nucleotides are TGTGCCAGCAGCTCTCACACAGGGGGATATGGCTACACCTTC.

This clone appeared a few times. This sequence joins TRBV6-5 and TRBJ1-1; 9 nucleotides agree with TRBD1. After removal of 5 bases from V and 5 bases from J, the junction contained 6 bases not matched to a gene. CDR3 size: 14 residues. Germline V gene data show CDR1 as MNHEY and CDR2 as SVGAGI. CDR3 nucleotides: TGTGCCAGCAGTAGACAGGGGGGGTGGACTGAAGCTTTCTTT. It specifies CASSRQGGWTEAFF.

This rearrangement joins TRBV5-1 to TRBJ2-5; 10 bases are shared with TRBD2. This CDR3 region has 15 residues. Per the germline V gene, CDR1 is SGHRS and CDR2 is YFSETQ. Trimming removed 1 base from V and 5 bases from J; junction bases left unmatched: 5. CDR3 region: CASSLMLAGAETQYF. DNA of the CDR3: TGCGCCAGCAGCTTGATGCTAGCGGGAGCTGAGACCCAGTACTTC. Full variable domain (remainder filled in from reference TRBV5-1 and TRBJ2-5): KAGVTQTPRYLIKTRGQQVTLSCSPISGHRSVSWYQQTPGQGLQFLFEYFSETQRNKGNFPGRFSGRQFSNSRSEMNVSTLELGDSALYLCASSLMLAGAETQYFGPGTRLLVL.

CDR3 protein: CASSLRGRGETQYF. The CDR3 DNA reads TGTGCCAGCAGCCTCAGGGGGCGAGGCGAGACCCAGTACTTC. The rearrangement uses TRBV5-6 and TRBJ2-5, with 8 bases lining up with TRBD1. This CDR3 comprises 14 residues. The germline V gene has CDR1 SGHDT and CDR2 YYEEEE. Trimming cost V 4 bases and J 5 bases; bases outside gene matches: 7.

J is TRBJ1-2 and V is TRBV29-1; D remains unclear. The CDR3 runs 10 residues. Germline values: CDR1 SQVTM, CDR2 ANQGSEA. Trimming shortened V by 5 bases and J by 8 bases, and 9 bases separated the two germline ends. The chain's CDR3 is CSVPEKGYTF. CDR3 nucleotide sequence: TGCAGCGTTCCGGAGAAGGGCTACACCTTC. Together with reference TRBV29-1 and TRBJ1-2, the CDR3 gives the full variable domain: SAVISQKPSRDICQRGTSLTIQCQVDSQVTMMFWYRQQPGQSLTLIATANQGSEATYESGFVIDKFPISRPNLTFSTLTVSNMSPEDSSIYLCSVPEKGYTFGSGTRLTVV.